This T cell receptor (beta chain) was recorded in a study of CD8+CD57+ T cells in acquired aplastic anemia. Study outcomes and limitations: There were some 27 CD8+ CDR3 sequences that occurred in both patients and controls.

Details on this clonotype: Its antigen remains unknown.

Profiles of TCR beta VDJ and CDR3 were generated from a genomic DNA template. MiXCR was run by TCRdb on the reads, yielding one entry per CDR3 protein. The sample gives approximately 170,000 distinct CDR3 sequences, around 60% of which show up once; under 60% is in the top ten. This clonotype was obtained from a human donor in good health. The sample consisted of sorted CD4+, CD8+, or CD8+CD57+ T cells (not recorded which) from PBMCs.

Here the CDR3 reads CATSARGEASKQFF. The CDR3 DNA follows: TGTGCCACCAGTGCGAGGGGCGAAGCCTCGAAGCAGTTCTTC. This chain connects TRBV24-1 to TRBJ2-1; either TRBD1 or TRBD2 may fit D (5 bases each). V was pared by 5 bases and J by 11 bases, with 18 bases between. The germline V gene has CDR1 KGHDR and CDR2 SFDVKD. This CDR3 is built from 14 residues.